What follows are 15 T cell receptor beta chains derived from one specimen sequenced in a study of T cells in Graves' hyperthyroidism and ophthalmopathy. The TCR beta CDR3 regions underwent amplification using RNA transcripts as the source. A set of HTBI primers served as the primers for a first-round RT-PCR of the TCR CDR3. TCRdb re-derived calls from the multiplex PCR reads in MiXCR, one entry per CDR3 protein. The data contain nearly 750,000 distinct CDR3 sequences, roughly a third of them singletons. Material: blood. The receptors here all came from a woman in her thirties or forties with Graves' hyperthyroidism.

J is TRBJ2-7 and V is TRBV12-3 or TRBV12-4; D is undetermined. The length of the CDR3 is 13 residues. Trimming cost V 4 bases and J 3 bases, with 10 bases left between them. CDR3 in DNA: TGTGCCAGCAGTTACTCGTACGGCTACGAGCAGTACTTC. Its protein is CASSYSYGYEQYF.

J is TRBJ1-5 and V is TRBV20-1; D possibly corresponds to TRBD1 (5 bases). This CDR3 region has 15 residues. V lost 4 bases, J lost 7 bases, and 20 bases lay in between. The germline CDR1 and CDR2 sequences are DFQATT and SNEGSKA (reference sequence). This chain's CDR3 is CSAMGLAGKGQPQHF. CDR3 nucleotide sequence: TGCAGTGCTATGGGGCTAGCGGGGAAAGGACAGCCCCAGCATTTT.

The chain employs TRBV13 and TRBJ1-6; perhaps TRBD1 as D (5 bases). Germline-derived CDR1 and CDR2 are PRHDT and FYEKMQ (reference sequence). The ends were cut back, 6 bases at V and 2 bases at J, with 14 bases in the middle. This CDR3 spans 16 amino acids. Here the CDR3 reads CASSFGRATYNSPLHF. The CDR3 nucleotides are TGTGCCAGCAGTTTCGGCAGGGCCACCTATAATTCACCCCTCCACTTT.

Here the CDR3 reads CSALGVAGIYNEQFF. Here the CDR3 DNA reads TGCAGTGCGCTAGGGGTAGCGGGGATCTACAATGAGCAGTTCTTC. This chain links TRBV20-1 with TRBJ2-1; 8 positions match TRBD2. Germline V gives CDR1 DFQATT, CDR2 SNEGSKA (reference sequence). With 6 bases clipped from V and 3 bases from J, the junction kept 10 bases outside the gene matches. This CDR3 is 15 amino acids long.

The rearrangement joins TRBV5-1 to TRBJ2-3; no firm D call. Germline-derived CDR1 and CDR2 are SGHRS and YFSETQ. Deletions cut 5 bases from V and 2 bases from J, with 9 bases between. The CDR3 length is 13 residues. CDR3 nucleotides: TGCGCCAGCAGTGTCGGTTCCACAGATACGCAGTATTTT. It yields the protein CASSVGSTDTQYF.

This clonotype has a count of ten or more. Here the CDR3 reads CSVEVRDGQPQHF. CDR3 coding DNA: TGCAGCGTTGAAGTACGGGATGGACAGCCCCAGCATTTT. The V call is TRBV29-1, the J call TRBJ1-5; D gene unclear. This CDR3 comprises 13 residues. Germline V lookup: CDR1 SQVTM, CDR2 ANQGSEA. V was shortened by 1 base and J by 7 bases, with 11 bases between the two germline ends.

This clonotype was found many times. The chain recombines TRBV25-1 with TRBJ1-1; D not resolved. Trimming removed 3 bases at V and 9 bases at J, with 11 bases between. This CDR3 contains 12 residues. The germline gives CDR1 MGHDK, CDR2 SYGVNS. The chain's CDR3 is CASSDRADQAFF. CDR3 nucleotide sequence: TGTGCCAGCAGTGATAGGGCCGACCAAGCTTTCTTT.

This clonotype was recorded many times. The chain has TRBV2 and TRBJ2-7, with D uncertain. This CDR3 is 13 amino acids long. Germline values: CDR1 SNHLY, CDR2 FYNNEI. Between the trimmed V and J ends, which lost 4 bases and 2 bases, there was a span of 9 bases. In DNA form, the CDR3 reads TGTGCCAGCAGTGCCGGTTCCACCTACGAGCAGTACTTC. The encoded protein is CASSAGSTYEQYF.

The rearrangement uses TRBV6-4 and TRBJ1-1, with TRBD1 as a possible D gene (6 bases). This CDR3 region has 15 residues. The ends were cut back, 6 bases at V and 0 bases at J, with 14 bases in the middle. The V gene's germline CDR1 is MRHNA and CDR2 SNTAGT. CDR3 nucleotides: TGTGCCAGCAGCCCGGGGGGGGCCGTGAACACTGAAGCTTTCTTT. The encoded protein is CASSPGGAVNTEAFF.

The chain joins TRBV5-1 to TRBJ2-2, with 11 positions matching TRBD1. Germline V gives CDR1 SGHRS, CDR2 YFSETQ. This CDR3 region has 15 residues. Germline trimming cut 3 bases from V and 8 bases from J; bases unmatched to any gene: 6. The CDR3 spells CASSSRTGGEGELFF. DNA for the CDR3: TGCGCCAGCAGCTCCCGGACAGGGGGCGAAGGGGAGCTGTTTTTT.

As concerns this clonotype: A read error may account for a junction end that differs from germline. The chain joins TRBV7-2 to TRBJ2-7; no clear D gene. This CDR3 is built from 15 residues. Germline CDR1 reads SGHTA; CDR2 reads FQGNSA. CDR3 DNA sequence: TGCGCCAGCAGCCAAGTCCCGGGTTCCACCTACGAGCAGTACTTC. Protein product: CASSQVPGSTYEQYF.

The chain is built from TRBV6-6 and TRBJ2-5; D unresolved. This CDR3 region has 11 residues. Trimming shortened V by 6 bases and J by 4 bases, and 6 bases separated the two germline ends. Germline loops: CDR1 MNHNY, CDR2 SVGAGI (reference sequence). The CDR3 DNA follows: TGTGCCAGCAGGACCAGAGAGACCCAGTACTTC. Translated, it gives CASRTRETQYF.

In this sample, this clonotype turned up once. A read error is possible here, since a much larger clone lies one base away. This chain connects TRBV7-7 to TRBJ2-5; no reliable D call. The CDR3 runs to 17 residues. CDR1 and CDR2 (germline): SSHAT, FNYEAQ (reference sequence). V lost 3 bases and J 7 bases, leaving 24 bases between the germline ends. CDR3 in DNA: TGTGCCAGCAGCTTGCGAACCCTTATCGGGCCTGGGCGGACCCAGTACTTC. It specifies CASSLRTLIGPGRTQYF.

This clonotype was detected only a few times. CDR3 nucleotide sequence: TGTGCCAGCACCTCTCCGGGCCCGGGAGGAAATTCACCCCTCCACTTT. The encoded protein is CASTSPGPGGNSPLHF. J is TRBJ1-6 and V is TRBV6-5; D not certain. Germline CDR1 MNHEY, CDR2 SVGAGI. The CDR3 has 16 residues. V dropped 7 bases and J dropped 7 bases, with 20 bases sitting between them.

Points on this clonotype: At one end the junction does not follow the germline gene, possibly because of a read error. The V gene is TRBV18, the J gene TRBJ2-5; D is perhaps TRBD2 (6 bases). Germline values: CDR1 KGHSH, CDR2 LQKENI. This CDR3 is built from 11 residues. The CDR3 coding sequence is TGTGCCAGCTCACCCCGGGAGACCCAGTGCTTC. Protein: CASSPRETQCF.